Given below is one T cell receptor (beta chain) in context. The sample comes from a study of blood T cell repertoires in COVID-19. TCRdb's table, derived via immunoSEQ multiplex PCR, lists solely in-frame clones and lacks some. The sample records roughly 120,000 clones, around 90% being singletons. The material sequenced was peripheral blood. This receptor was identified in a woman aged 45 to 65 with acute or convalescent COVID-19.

The CDR3 nucleotides read TGCGCCAGCAGCTTGGTGGGACAAGGCACAGATACGCAGTATTTT. It is translated as CASSLVGQGTDTQYF. J is TRBJ2-3 and V is TRBV5-1; a possible D gene is TRBD1 (6 bases). Germline values: CDR1 SGHRS, CDR2 YFSETQ. Trimming left V 0 bases short and J 1 base short, with 9 bases between. The CDR3 has 15 residues.